The present TCR beta chain was sequenced within a study of T cell responses to AZD1222 COVID-19 vaccine. Profiled with immunoSEQ multiplex PCR; TCRdb holds only in-frame clones, not every one. The top ten clones hold around 5.1% of a sample with some 80,000 clones, roughly 88% of them seen once. Germline loops: CDR1 MNHEY, CDR2 SVGAGI. The CDR3 runs to 16 residues. Trimming pared 4 bases from V and 4 bases from J, leaving 19 bases between. Findings and limits, study-wide: Seropositive AZD1222 recipients at baseline numbered only six or seven. Repertoire sampling happened only post peak T cell response. Spike regions recognized by vaccine-associated CD4 TCRs spanned the protein, led by 160-218 and 743-854.

This clone is a singleton in its sample. Its cognate antigen is unknown. The starting material was peripheral blood, obtained on day 0 of MenACWY control vaccination. The source of this sequence is an adult in good health. This chain joins TRBV6-5 and TRBJ1-2, with D uncertain. The CDR3 sequence: CASSSRHTALIYGYTF. The CDR3 coding sequence is TGTGCCAGCAGTTCCCGACACACCGCCCTAATCTATGGCTACACCTTC.